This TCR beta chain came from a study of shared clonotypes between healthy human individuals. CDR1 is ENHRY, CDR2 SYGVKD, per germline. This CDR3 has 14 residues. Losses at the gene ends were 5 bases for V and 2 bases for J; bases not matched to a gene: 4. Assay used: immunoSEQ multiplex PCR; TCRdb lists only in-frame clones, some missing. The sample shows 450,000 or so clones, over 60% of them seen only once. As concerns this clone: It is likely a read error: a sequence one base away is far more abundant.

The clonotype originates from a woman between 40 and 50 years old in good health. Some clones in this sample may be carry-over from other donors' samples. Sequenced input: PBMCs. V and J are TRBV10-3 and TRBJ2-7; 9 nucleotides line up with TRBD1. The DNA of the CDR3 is TGTGCCATCAGTCGGGACAGGGAAACCTACGAGCAGTACTTC. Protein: CAISRDRETYEQYF.